This T cell receptor (beta chain) was found in a study of shared clonotypes between healthy human individuals. Study summary: The study enrolled a couple of women and three men aged 18 to 49. Study-wide findings and caveats: Depth of sequencing was expected to influence donor clonotype sharing. With a few donors compared, roughly 5% of naive CD4 clonotypes were shared.

Unmatched junction bases numbered 13, after V lost 5 bases and J lost 6 bases. The germline V gene has CDR1 MDHEN and CDR2 SYDVKM. The CDR3 runs to 16 residues. Using about 190 ng DNA, 30,000 to 35,000 T cell genomes, the sorted-subset replicate PCRs were run. TCRdb's copy holds only in-frame clones and misses some; the assay was immunoSEQ multiplex PCR. The profile shows 2 million to 2.5 million clones, 85% to 95% of them singletons. Points on this clone: Its antigen is as yet unknown.

The TCR comes from a man aged 18 to 35 in good health. Some clones in this sample may be carry-over from other donors' samples. The rearrangement uses TRBV28 and TRBJ2-3; TRBD2 matches 8 bases. The specimen was naive CD4+ T cells from PBMCs. Subset meaning: CD45RA+ positively selected. CDR3 sequence (DNA): TGTGCCAGCAGTCCCCACGCTAGCGGGCGGAGTGATACGCAGTATTTT. It translates to CASSPHASGRSDTQYF. Supplemented by reference TRBV28 and TRBJ2-3, the full variable domain reads DVKVTQSSRYLVKRTGEKVFLECVQDMDHENMFWYRQDPGLGLRLIYFSYDVKMKEKGDIPEGYSVSREKKERFSLILESASTNQTSMYLCASSPHASGRSDTQYFGPGTRLTVL.